The text below deals with one TCR beta chain. No antigen is known for it. The V end was cut by 6 bases, the J end by 5 bases, with 13 bases between. CDR1 is DFQATT and CDR2 is SNEGSKA in the germline V gene (reference sequence). CDR3 length: 13 residues. The sample comes from a study of type 1 regulatory T cells. Across the study: T-allo10 is a Tr1-enriched, alloantigen-specific CD4 T cell product made in vitro.

TCRdb redid the calling of the reads with MiXCR, one entry per CDR3 protein. The sample yields some 60,000 distinct CDR3 sequences, 60% to 80% seen once. The clonotype originates from a human donor in good health. The sequenced sample consisted of cultured non-Tr1 T cells, either the whole culture or a sorted T cell fraction (not recorded which). The V call is TRBV20-1, the J call TRBJ2-2; D uncertain. The CDR3 reads CSAVNGKTGELFF. In DNA form, the CDR3 reads TGCAGTGCCGTGAATGGAAAGACCGGGGAGCTGTTTTTT.